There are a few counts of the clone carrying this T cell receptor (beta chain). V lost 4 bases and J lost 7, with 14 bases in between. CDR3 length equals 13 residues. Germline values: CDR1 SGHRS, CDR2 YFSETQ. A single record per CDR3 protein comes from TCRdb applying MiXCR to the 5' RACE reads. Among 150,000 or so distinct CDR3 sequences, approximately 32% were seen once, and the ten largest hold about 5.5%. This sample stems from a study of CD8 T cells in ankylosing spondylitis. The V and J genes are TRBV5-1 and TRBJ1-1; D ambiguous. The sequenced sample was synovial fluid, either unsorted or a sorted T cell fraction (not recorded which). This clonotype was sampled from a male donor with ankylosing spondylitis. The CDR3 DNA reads TGCGCCAGCAGCACAAACAGCTATGATGAAGCTTTCTTT. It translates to CASSTNSYDEAFF.